Presented here are 27 T cell receptor beta chains from one specimen sequenced in a study of T cell responses to AZD1222 COVID-19 vaccine (dated by TCRdb to 2020 to 2023). Interpreted using the paper, the time point label stands for: baseline before first vaccination. The library was produced with the immunoSEQ multiplex PCR assay. TCRdb holds this immuneACCESS table with in-frame rearrangements only. Some clones are missing; in checked studies, unresolved V genes explain under half, and the rest has no known cause. This sample gives 120,000 to 150,000 clones in total; more than 85% of them show up just once. The ten largest clones take up about 3% of the sample. The starting material was peripheral blood, obtained on day 0 of AZD1222 vaccination. Every receptor here comes from an adult in good health.

The chain carries TRBV6-2 or TRBV6-3 and TRBJ2-4; 10 bases fit TRBD1. Trimming took 6 bases from V and 8 from J; bases not matched to a gene: 7. The germline gives CDR1 MNHEY, CDR2 SVGEGT. The CDR3 loop spans 14 amino acids. CDR3 residues: CASSQDRGRDIQYF. Written as DNA, the CDR3 is TGTGCCAGCAGCCAAGACAGGGGGCGGGACATTCAGTACTTC.

The chain employs TRBV19 and TRBJ1-1; D ambiguous. V shed 5 bases and J shed 6 bases, with 16 bases lying between them. The CDR3 extends over 14 amino acids. From germline, CDR1 is LNHDA and CDR2 SQIVND (reference sequence). The CDR3 coding sequence is TGTGCCAGTAGTCCCACCGGGGTTTTCGCTGAAGCTTTCTTT. It encodes CASSPTGVFAEAFF.

This sequence joins TRBV11-2 and TRBJ2-1; possibly TRBD2 for D (5 bases). This CDR3 is 13 amino acids long. Germline assignment: CDR1 SGHAT and CDR2 FQNNGV. The germline V and J ends were trimmed by 5 bases and 9 bases, with 14 bases remaining between them. The CDR3 bases are TGTGCCAGCAGCCAACAGTACGCGGGTGAGCAGTTCTTC. Translated: CASSQQYAGEQFF.

This chain uses TRBV25-1 with TRBJ1-4; 7 nucleotides align to TRBD1. The trim removed 3 bases at V and 0 bases at J, leaving 4 bases unmatched. The germline V gene encodes CDR1 MGHDK and CDR2 SYGVNS. The CDR3 is made up of 16 amino acids. The CDR3 DNA reads as TGTGCCAGCAGTGATTGGACAGGTTCAACTAATGAAAAACTGTTTTTT. Protein product: CASSDWTGSTNEKLFF.

This chain uses TRBV4-3 with TRBJ2-7; TRBD2 matches 9 bases. V shed 2 bases and J 9 bases; nucleotides not matched to a gene: 8. The CDR3 contains 14 residues. The germline V gene encodes CDR1 LGHNA and CDR2 YSLEER. The CDR3 coding sequence is TGCGCCAGCAGCCAACGTGTAGCGGGAGCGGGGCAGTACTTC. Protein sequence: CASSQRVAGAGQYF.

This clone was seen more than once but under ten times. V is TRBV7-9 and J is TRBJ2-7, with 7 positions matching TRBD2. The CDR3 sequence is 14 residues long. J gave up 6 bases and V 5 bases, and 10 bases lay outside the gene matches. The V gene's germline CDR1 is SEHNR and CDR2 FQNEAQ (reference sequence). CDR3 sequence reads: CASSPAGREGEQYF. The CDR3 coding sequence is TGTGCCAGCAGCCCCGCGGGGAGGGAGGGCGAGCAGTACTTC.

The chain is built from TRBV7-9 and TRBJ1-6; tentative D call: TRBD1 (6 bases). The CDR3 has 12 residues. Trimming stripped 3 bases from V and 11 bases from J, with 8 bases between. The germline V gene encodes CDR1 SEHNR and CDR2 FQNEAQ (reference sequence). This chain's CDR3 is CASSLEGAPLHF. CDR3 DNA: TGTGCCAGCAGCTTGGAGGGGGCACCCCTCCACTTT.

This chain connects TRBV19 to TRBJ1-1; tentative D call: TRBD1 (5 bases). The CDR3 is 15 residues long. Germline V CDR1 and CDR2: LNHDA, SQIVND (reference sequence). Trimming left V 4 bases short and J 0 bases short, with 12 bases between. CDR3 DNA: TGTGCCAGTAGTACCCACAGGACTATGAACACTGAAGCTTTCTTT. Translated, it gives CASSTHRTMNTEAFF.

Only one count was recorded for this clone. The genes are TRBV5-5 and TRBJ2-5, with 8 bases aligning to TRBD2. The CDR3 sequence is 14 residues long. V gave up 4 bases and J gave up 4 bases; unmatched junction bases: 6. Germline values: CDR1 SGHKS, CDR2 YYEKEE (reference sequence). The CDR3 DNA sequence: TGTGCCAGCAGCACGATAAGCGGGAGAGAGACCCAGTACTTC. Encoded protein: CASSTISGRETQYF.

The chain carries TRBV4-3 and TRBJ2-1; 10 bases line up with TRBD2. Germline loops: CDR1 LGHNA, CDR2 YSLEER. The ends lost 1 base at V and 9 bases at J; junction bases unmatched: 3. CDR3 size: 14 residues. The CDR3 DNA sequence: TGCGCCAGCAGCCAAGCCCTAGCGGGAGCTGAGCAGTTCTTC. Its protein is CASSQALAGAEQFF.

The rearrangement uses TRBV7-2 and TRBJ2-7, with 8 bases matching TRBD1. Germline V gives CDR1 SGHTA, CDR2 FQGNSA. V was pared by 3 bases and J by 2 bases, with 6 bases of the junction left unmatched. The CDR3 is 15 residues long. The DNA of the CDR3 is TGTGCCAGCAGCTTGGGACAGGTTAACCCCTACGAGCAGTACTTC. Translating it yields CASSLGQVNPYEQYF.

The chain carries TRBV5-6 and TRBJ1-1; 9 bases align to TRBD1. This CDR3 is 16 amino acids long. J was trimmed by 1 base and V by 5 bases; bases with no gene match: 9. Germline-derived CDR1 and CDR2 are SGHDT and YYEEEE. The DNA for the CDR3 is TGTGCCAGCAGGTCCGGGACAGGGAGATCGAACACTGAAGCTTTCTTT. This translates into CASRSGTGRSNTEAFF. The whole variable domain, remainder taken from reference TRBV5-6 and TRBJ1-1, is DAGVTQSPTHLIKTRGQQVTLRCSPKSGHDTVSWYQQALGQGPQFIFQYYEEEERQRGNFPDRFSGHQFPNYSSELNVNALLLGDSALYLCASRSGTGRSNTEAFFGQGTRLTVV.

V usage is TRBV7-9 and J usage is TRBJ1-1; a possible D gene is TRBD1 (6 bases). The germline gives CDR1 SEHNR, CDR2 FQNEAQ (reference sequence). V lost 3 bases, J lost 7 bases, and 12 bases lay in between. This CDR3 is built from 13 residues. The CDR3 region has the DNA TGTGCCAGCAGCTTGGCCACAGGGCTTGAAGCTTTCTTT. The encoded protein is CASSLATGLEAFF.

This chain joins TRBV5-4 and TRBJ1-6; D gene ambiguous. Trimming removed 0 bases from V and 8 bases from J, with 9 bases in between. The CDR3 has 14 amino acids. Germline loops: CDR1 SGHNT, CDR2 YYREEE (reference sequence). Written as DNA, the CDR3 is TGTGCCAGCAGCTTGGTAGAGGGATATTCACCCCTCCACTTT. Translation gives CASSLVEGYSPLHF.

The V gene is TRBV29-1, the J gene TRBJ1-2; no firm D call. The CDR3 runs 11 residues. Between the trimmed V and J ends, which lost 7 bases and 5 bases, there was a span of 11 bases. Germline CDR1 is SQVTM and CDR2 is ANQGSEA. The CDR3 here is CSGSGLYGYTF. The CDR3 nucleotides are TGCAGCGGATCCGGGTTATATGGCTACACCTTC. The variable domain in full, with the rest retrieved from reference TRBV29-1 and TRBJ1-2, is SAVISQKPSRDICQRGTSLTIQCQVDSQVTMMFWYRQQPGQSLTLIATANQGSEATYESGFVIDKFPISRPNLTFSTLTVSNMSPEDSSIYLCSGSGLYGYTFGSGTRLTVV.

The chain has TRBV30 and TRBJ2-1; 7 positions agree with TRBD2. The CDR3 sequence is 13 residues long. V dropped 5 bases and J dropped 1; count of bases not matched to a gene: 2. Looked up from germline, CDR1 is GTSNPN and CDR2 is SVGIG (reference sequence). The CDR3, as DNA: TGTGCCTGGGCGGGAGTTTCCTACAATGAGCAGTTCTTC. Protein sequence: CAWAGVSYNEQFF. Full variable domain (rest looked up from reference TRBV30 and TRBJ2-1): SQTIHQWPATLVQPVGSPLSLECTVEGTSNPNLYWYRQAAGRGLQLLFYSVGIGQISSEVPQNLSASRPQDRQFILSSKKLLLSDSGFYLCAWAGVSYNEQFFGPGTRLTVL.

The V gene is TRBV11-2, the J gene TRBJ2-4; D not resolved. The CDR3 totals 15 residues. Germline-derived CDR1 and CDR2 are SGHAT and FQNNGV. Trimming stripped 0 bases from V and 7 bases from J, with 13 bases between. CDR3 in DNA: TGTGCCAGCAGCTTAGATCGCACGAATGTTAACATTCAGTACTTC. Its translation is CASSLDRTNVNIQYF.

V usage is TRBV6-5 and J usage is TRBJ1-4, with 9 bases fitting TRBD1. Germline CDR1 reads MNHEY; CDR2 reads SVGAGI. The CDR3 totals 14 residues. After removal of 7 bases from V and 8 bases from J, the junction contained 8 bases not matched to a gene. The CDR3 coding sequence is TGTGCCAGCACACAACAGGGGGCCGGAGAAAAACTGTTTTTT. Protein sequence: CASTQQGAGEKLFF.

This clone was observed a single time. The chain employs TRBV6-1 and TRBJ2-7, with 8 bases fitting TRBD2. Trimming took 3 bases from V and 0 from J; bases not matched to a gene: 4. The CDR3 spans 15 residues. CDR1 and CDR2 from the germline V gene are MNHNS and SASEGT. CDR3: CASSDQTSASYEQYF. The CDR3 DNA reads TGTGCCAGCAGTGACCAGACTAGCGCCTCCTACGAGCAGTACTTC.

V and J are TRBV12-3 or TRBV12-4 and TRBJ2-7; a weak D match, TRBD2 (6 bases). V lost 5 bases, J lost 6 bases, and 14 bases lay in between. The CDR3 consists of 13 residues. CDR3 in amino acids: CASSTNAAGEQYF. The DNA of the CDR3 is TGTGCCAGCAGTACGAACGCAGCGGGCGAGCAGTACTTC.

The chain couples TRBV7-2 to TRBJ1-1; no definite D call. The CDR3 sequence is 9 residues long. The germline V and J ends were trimmed by 6 bases and 10 bases, with 6 bases remaining between them. Germline V gives CDR1 SGHTA, CDR2 FQGNSA. CDR3 sequence (DNA): TGTGCCAGCAGGGCGGGAGCTTTCTTT. Translation gives CASRAGAFF.

This chain connects TRBV25-1 to TRBJ2-3; D unresolved. Trimming cost V 7 bases and J 2 bases, with 13 bases left between them. The CDR3 sequence is 14 residues long. CDR1 is MGHDK and CDR2 is SYGVNS in the germline V gene. This CDR3 is CASMSRISTDTQYF. The CDR3 DNA reads as TGTGCCAGCATGAGCCGAATTTCCACAGATACGCAGTATTTT.

CDR3 bases: TGTGCCAGCTCGGTGGGGCAGGATAATTCACCCCTCCACTTT. Amino acids: CASSVGQDNSPLHF. The V gene is TRBV18, the J gene TRBJ1-6; D might be TRBD1 (5 bases). Germline CDR1 reads KGHSH; CDR2 reads LQKENI. This CDR3 is built from 14 residues. V lost 6 bases to trimming and J lost 5 bases, with 11 bases between them.

The CDR3 protein is CASENSGNTIYF. CDR3 coding DNA: TGTGCCAGCGAGAACTCTGGAAACACCATATATTTT. This chain connects TRBV5-6 to TRBJ1-3; D is uncertain. V lost 7 bases to trimming and J lost 0 bases, with 5 bases between them. CDR1 is SGHDT, CDR2 YYEEEE, per germline. The CDR3 length is 12 residues.

The table lists this clone with a count of one. The chain employs TRBV18 and TRBJ1-3; D gene ambiguous. The CDR3 length is 16 residues. Germline values: CDR1 KGHSH, CDR2 LQKENI. V was trimmed by 4 bases and J by 0 bases, leaving 13 bases between them. Written as DNA, the CDR3 is TGTGCCAGCTCACTTACCCCTGGGCCCTCTGGAAACACCATATATTTT. It is translated as CASSLTPGPSGNTIYF.

The gene calls are TRBV9 and TRBJ2-7, with 9 bases matching TRBD2. Germline V gene sequence: CDR1 SGDLS, CDR2 YYNGEE. V gave up 0 bases and J gave up 6 bases; unmatched junction bases: 10. The length of the CDR3 is 16 residues. CDR3 region: CASSVAGGSGSGEQYF. The CDR3 DNA reads TGTGCCAGCAGCGTAGCAGGTGGTAGCGGGAGTGGCGAGCAGTACTTC.

The chain carries TRBV2 and TRBJ2-5, with D perhaps matching TRBD1 or TRBD2 (5 bases each). Trimming took 2 bases from V and 3 from J, leaving 10 bases between them. This CDR3 region has 14 residues. Germline assignment: CDR1 SNHLY and CDR2 FYNNEI. In nucleotides, the CDR3 is TGTGCCAGCAGTGAAAGTGGGGGTAAAGAGACCCAGTACTTC. This gives the protein CASSESGGKETQYF.